Reported below is one TCR beta chain. Germline V gene lookup returns CDR1 SGHVS and CDR2 FNYEAQ. The V gene end was trimmed by 5 bases and the J gene end by 5 bases; junction bases not matched to a gene: 10. This CDR3 is 16 amino acids long. These data are taken from a study of cytomegalovirus exposure and HLA in healthy donors. In the study overall: Unique TCR beta sequences numbering over 100 million came from about 180 million T cells in an earlier analysis.

PCR involved 60 Vbeta and 13 Jbeta primers. Some clones are missing from TCRdb's copy, which holds only in-frame ones; the method was immunoSEQ multiplex PCR. Among around 120,000 clones, 65% to 90% were seen once, and the ten largest hold less than 3.5%. The sequence was obtained from a man aged 50 to 60 in good health and CMV-seronegative. The material sequenced was PBMCs. The gene calls are TRBV7-6 and TRBJ2-1; 9 nucleotides match TRBD2. The DNA of the CDR3 is TGTGCCAGCAGCCCAGGGATAGTAGCGGGGGACAATGAGCAGTTCTTC. Its translation is CASSPGIVAGDNEQFF.